This TCR beta chain was identified in a study of esophageal squamous cell carcinoma under preoperative chemotherapy. This clonotype was seen more than once but under ten times. Time point meaning: before preoperative PTX-NDP chemotherapy. Before surgery, patients were given preoperative paclitaxel-nedaplatin chemotherapy. Germline V gene sequence: CDR1 MGHDK, CDR2 SYGVNS. The CDR3 extends over 12 amino acids. Unmatched junction bases numbered 6, after V lost 6 bases and J lost 8 bases. Each CDR3 protein is one row after TCRdb ran MiXCR on the PCR reads. The table includes 15,000 to 20,000 distinct CDR3 sequences, approximately 50% detected once.

Sampling was carried out from a patient given preoperative chemotherapy. The receptor was derived from a human donor with esophageal squamous cell carcinoma. The donor label of this sample is uncertain. The rearrangement links TRBV25-1 to TRBJ1-1; 7 bases are shared with TRBD1. This CDR3 is CASRNRDREAFF. CDR3 nucleotides: TGTGCCAGCAGAAACCGGGACAGAGAAGCTTTCTTT.